In its sample, the clone carrying this TCR beta chain was seen many times. The antigen remains unidentified. This sample was included in a study of neurological immune-mediated disorders. Findings and limits, study-wide: Multiple sclerosis was found to have the least TCR clonal expansion, below healthy controls, and HTLV-1-associated myelopathy the most.

CDR3 size: 16 residues. In germline, CDR1 is SGHRS, CDR2 YFSETQ. V was shortened by 4 bases and J by 5 bases, with 21 bases between the two germline ends. The sorted libraries involved the use of some 1 million CD4+ or CD8+ T cells. The cDNA was generated through 5'RACE incorporating 10-nucleotide random UMIs. TCRdb called the 5' RACE reads again in MiXCR, with one record for every CDR3 protein. The data contain around 33,000 distinct CDR3 sequences, approximately 20% of them singletons. The clonotype comes from a man aged 45-65 years with HTLV-1-associated myelopathy (HAM/TSP). The chain is built from TRBV5-1 and TRBJ2-5; D tentatively reads TRBD1 or TRBD2 (6 bases each). Sequenced: CD4+ T cells from blood. The CDR3 is CASSPAVGGGGETQYF. The CDR3 nucleotides read TGCGCCAGCAGCCCCGCCGTCGGGGGCGGTGGGGAGACCCAGTACTTC.